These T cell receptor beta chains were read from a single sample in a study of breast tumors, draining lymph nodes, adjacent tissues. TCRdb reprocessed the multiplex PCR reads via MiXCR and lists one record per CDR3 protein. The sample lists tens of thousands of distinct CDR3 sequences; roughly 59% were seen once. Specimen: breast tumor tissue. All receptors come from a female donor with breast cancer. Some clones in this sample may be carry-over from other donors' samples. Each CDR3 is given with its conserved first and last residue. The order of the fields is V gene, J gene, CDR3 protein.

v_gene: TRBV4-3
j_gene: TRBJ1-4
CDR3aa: CASSQDGSNEKLFF

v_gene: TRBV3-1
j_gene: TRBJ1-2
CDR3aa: CASSQKGLRYGYTF

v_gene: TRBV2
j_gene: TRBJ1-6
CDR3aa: CASGGLAGAGSPLHF

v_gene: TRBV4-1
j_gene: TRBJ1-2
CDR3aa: CASSHYRDPYGYTF

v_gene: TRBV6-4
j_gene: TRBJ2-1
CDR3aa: CASSARDSGGGYNEQFF

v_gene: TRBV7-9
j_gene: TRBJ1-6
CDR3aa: CASSLMRSSYNSPLHF

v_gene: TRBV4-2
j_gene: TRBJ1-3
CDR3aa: CASSQGKDPRGNSGNTIYF

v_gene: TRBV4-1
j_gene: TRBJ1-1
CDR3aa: CASSHFGQANTEAFF

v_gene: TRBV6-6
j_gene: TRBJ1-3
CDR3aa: CASSYLQDGSGNTIYF

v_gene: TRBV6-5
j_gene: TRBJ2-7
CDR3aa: CASSAGASGGEQYF

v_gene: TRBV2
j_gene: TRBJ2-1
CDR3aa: CASSADRGEYNEQFF

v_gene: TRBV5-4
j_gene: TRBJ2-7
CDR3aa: CASSLHGGRAEQYF

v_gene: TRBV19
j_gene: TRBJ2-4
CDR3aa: CASSFQGTSPQNIQYF

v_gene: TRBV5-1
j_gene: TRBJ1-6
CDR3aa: CASSFTQVGDDSPLHF

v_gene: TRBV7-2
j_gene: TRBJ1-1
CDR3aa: CASSLRGKNTEAFF

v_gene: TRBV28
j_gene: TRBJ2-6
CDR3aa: CASSPPLWANVLTF

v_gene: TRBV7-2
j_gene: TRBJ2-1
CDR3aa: CASRMAGRSYNEQFF

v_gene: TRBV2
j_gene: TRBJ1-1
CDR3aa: CASSRSGNTEAFF

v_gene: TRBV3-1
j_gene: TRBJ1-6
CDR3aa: CAGSPGTTNSPLHF

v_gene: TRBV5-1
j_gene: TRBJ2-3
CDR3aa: CASSLALAGVGTDTQYF

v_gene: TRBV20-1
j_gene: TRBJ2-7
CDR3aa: CSASGGRTGGYEQYF

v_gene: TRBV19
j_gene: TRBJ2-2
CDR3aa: CASSIRQGVGANTGELFF

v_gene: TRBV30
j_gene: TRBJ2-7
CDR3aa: CAWRDYGSSYEQYF

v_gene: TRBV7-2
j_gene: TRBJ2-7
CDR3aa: CASSPRLLSSYEQYF

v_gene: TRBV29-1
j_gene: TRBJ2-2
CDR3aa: CSVRDVGELFF

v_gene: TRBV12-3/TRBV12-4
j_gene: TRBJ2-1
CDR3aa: CASSGHQAGPYNEQFF

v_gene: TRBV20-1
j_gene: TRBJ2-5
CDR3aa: CSASLRGETQYF

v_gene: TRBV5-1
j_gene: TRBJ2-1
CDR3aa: CASSLKGGGPYNEQFF

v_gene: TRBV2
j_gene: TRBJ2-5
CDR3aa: CASSSGRAGETQYF

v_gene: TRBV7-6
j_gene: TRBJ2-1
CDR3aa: CASSLEGSYNEQFF

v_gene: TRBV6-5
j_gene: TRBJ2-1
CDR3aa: CASSPRLAGVGNEQFF

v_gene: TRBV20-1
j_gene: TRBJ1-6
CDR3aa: CSVGTGERTPLHF

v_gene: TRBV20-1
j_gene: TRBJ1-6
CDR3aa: CSAQEAGGSPLHF

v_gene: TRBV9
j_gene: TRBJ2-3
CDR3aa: CASSVGGISDTQSF

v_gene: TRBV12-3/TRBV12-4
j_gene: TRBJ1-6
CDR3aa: CASTTSGGLGSPLHF

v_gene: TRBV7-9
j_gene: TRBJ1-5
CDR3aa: CASWGGYQPQHF

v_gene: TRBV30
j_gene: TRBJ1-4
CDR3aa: CAWSVPGRANEKLFF

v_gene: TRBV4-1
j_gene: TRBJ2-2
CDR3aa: CASSALGGELFF

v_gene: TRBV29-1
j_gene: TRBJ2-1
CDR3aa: CSVAWGQQFF

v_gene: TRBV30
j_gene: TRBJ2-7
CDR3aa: CAWRHPPLAGNYEQYF

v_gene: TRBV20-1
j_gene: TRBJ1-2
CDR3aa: CSARRAHGYTF

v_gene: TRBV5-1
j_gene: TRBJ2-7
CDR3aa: CASSLWDTFYEQYF

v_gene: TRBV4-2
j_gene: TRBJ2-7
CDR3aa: CASSQDSSTSYEQYF

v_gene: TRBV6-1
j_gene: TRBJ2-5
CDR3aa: CASRAVGTQETQYF

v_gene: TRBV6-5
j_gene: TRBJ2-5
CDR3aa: CASSYSGYQETQYF

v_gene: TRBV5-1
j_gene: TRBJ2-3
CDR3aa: CAAGVDPTDTQYF

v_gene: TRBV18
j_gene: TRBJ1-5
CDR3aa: CASSLGPNRNQPQHF